The 27 T cell receptor beta chains below were found in one sample sequenced in a study of cytomegalovirus exposure and HLA in healthy donors. Use of 60 Vbeta and 13 Jbeta primers characterized the PCR. Generated by immunoSEQ multiplex PCR, the TCRdb table keeps only in-frame clones and is missing some. The table records more than 90,000 clones, about 81% of them present only once. The sample taken for sequencing was PBMCs. The receptors were gathered from a man in his fifties in good health and CMV-seronegative.

The chain joins TRBV7-9 to TRBJ1-5; TRBD1 matches at 8 bases. Germline CDR1 is SEHNR and CDR2 is FQNEAQ (reference sequence). With 1 base clipped from V and 9 bases from J, the junction kept 14 bases outside the gene matches. CDR3 length: 17 amino acids. CDR3 protein: CASSLVSGTGLPGPQHF. For the CDR3, the DNA is TGTGCCAGCAGCTTAGTTTCGGGGACAGGTCTACCCGGGCCCCAGCATTTT.

The chain combines TRBV2 with TRBJ2-7, with 13 bases aligning to TRBD2. The CDR3 is 14 amino acids. Germline loops: CDR1 SNHLY, CDR2 FYNNEI. J gave up 7 bases and V 4 bases, and 4 bases lay outside the gene matches. This CDR3 reads CASSVTSGGVEQYF. Written as DNA, the CDR3 is TGTGCCAGCAGTGTAACTAGCGGGGGGGTGGAGCAGTACTTC.

This rearrangement joins TRBV28 to TRBJ2-5; 10 positions match TRBD2. The ends lost 3 bases at V and 2 bases at J; junction bases unmatched: 3. This CDR3 is built from 15 residues. Germline V gene sequence: CDR1 MDHEN, CDR2 SYDVKM. The DNA of the CDR3 is TGTGCCAGCAGTTTTCATAGCGGGGGGCAAGAGACCCAGTACTTC. The encoded protein is CASSFHSGGQETQYF. Combining the CDR3 with reference TRBV28 and TRBJ2-5 gives the whole variable domain DVKVTQSSRYLVKRTGEKVFLECVQDMDHENMFWYRQDPGLGLRLIYFSYDVKMKEKGDIPEGYSVSREKKERFSLILESASTNQTSMYLCASSFHSGGQETQYFGPGTRLLVL.

The rearrangement links TRBV4-1 to TRBJ1-6; possible D gene TRBD1, 6 bases. The length of the CDR3 is 14 residues. Trimming shortened V by 8 bases and J by 7 bases, and 15 bases separated the two germline ends. Germline V gives CDR1 MGHRA, CDR2 YSYEKL. CDR3 sequence (DNA): TGCGCCAGCCAGCAACCAGGACAGAATTCACCCCTCCACTTT. Its translation is CASQQPGQNSPLHF.

This clone occurred a few times. The chain combines TRBV6-5 with TRBJ1-4, with TRBD1 as a possible D gene (6 bases). Trimming took off 7 bases at V and 8 bases at J, with 20 bases between the two ends. This CDR3 comprises 15 residues. Germline values: CDR1 MNHEY, CDR2 SVGAGI. CDR3 residues: CASKGGANRAEKLFF. The CDR3 DNA reads as TGTGCCAGCAAGGGGGGGGCAAACCGGGCAGAAAAACTGTTTTTT.

The gene calls are TRBV28 and TRBJ2-7, with D unresolved. Germline-derived CDR1 and CDR2 are MDHEN and SYDVKM. The CDR3 sequence is 14 residues long. V was cut by 3 bases and J by 7 bases, with 16 bases left in between. The CDR3 bases are TGTGCCAGCAGTTTGACCGCGCGATTCGGGGAGCAGTACTTC. The encoded protein is CASSLTARFGEQYF.

This chain uses TRBV6-1 with TRBJ2-7, with D possibly TRBD2 on 6 matching bases. Trimming took 4 bases from V and 2 from J, leaving 15 bases between them. Germline V gene data show CDR1 as MNHNS and CDR2 as SASEGT. The CDR3 has 15 amino acids. As DNA, the CDR3 is TGTGCCAGCAGTGGCACCGGGACTCAAACCTACGAGCAGTACTTC. Amino acid sequence: CASSGTGTQTYEQYF.

The chain couples TRBV6-1 to TRBJ1-4; D gene uncertain. Per the germline V gene, CDR1 is MNHNS and CDR2 is SASEGT. Trimming shortened V by 5 bases and J by 5 bases, and 9 bases separated the two germline ends. The CDR3 has 13 amino acids. DNA of the CDR3: TGTGCCAGCAGTAGGGAGGCCAATGAAAAACTGTTTTTT. It codes for CASSREANEKLFF.

This chain uses TRBV2 with TRBJ1-2, with 7 positions matching TRBD1. The CDR3 is 15 residues long. J lost 4 bases, V lost 0 bases, and 5 bases had no gene match. The germline gives CDR1 SNHLY, CDR2 FYNNEI. In DNA form, the CDR3 reads TGTGCCAGCAGTGAAGCACGGACAGGAATCTATGGCTACACCTTC. Amino acids: CASSEARTGIYGYTF.

The chain combines TRBV19 with TRBJ2-1; tentative D call: TRBD2 (5 bases). The V end lost 6 bases, the J end lost 7 bases, and 13 bases lay between the germline ends. This CDR3 contains 13 residues. Germline V CDR1 and CDR2: LNHDA, SQIVND (reference sequence). This CDR3 is CASSPFTGNEQFF. CDR3 DNA: TGTGCCAGTAGCCCCTTTACGGGGAATGAGCAGTTCTTC. Together with reference TRBV19 and TRBJ2-1, the CDR3 gives the full variable domain: DGGITQSPKYLFRKEGQNVTLSCEQNLNHDAMYWYRQDPGQGLRLIYYSQIVNDFQKGDIAEGYSVSREKKESFPLTVTSAQKNPTAFYLCASSPFTGNEQFFGPGTRLTVL.

The chain employs TRBV6-1 and TRBJ2-5; TRBD2 matches 11 bases. V lost 5 bases to trimming and J lost 5 bases; unmatched junction nucleotides: 7. The CDR3 extends over 15 amino acids. CDR1 and CDR2 from the germline V gene are MNHNS and SASEGT. CDR3 in amino acids: CASSLRGLAGETQYF. CDR3 DNA: TGTGCCAGCAGTTTACGTGGACTAGCGGGTGAGACCCAGTACTTC.

The genes are TRBV6-1 and TRBJ2-1; TRBD2 aligns across 12 bases. This CDR3 is 14 amino acids long. J lost 10 bases, V lost 4 bases, and 5 bases had no gene match. Germline V lookup: CDR1 MNHNS, CDR2 SASEGT. CDR3 sequence reads: CASSASSGRGEQFF. CDR3 DNA: TGTGCCAGCAGTGCGTCTAGCGGGAGGGGGGAGCAGTTCTTC.

This chain connects TRBV7-2 to TRBJ2-1; 15 bases align to TRBD2. This CDR3 comprises 17 residues. V was pared by 4 bases and J by 8 bases, with 9 bases of the junction left unmatched. Germline V gives CDR1 SGHTA, CDR2 FQGNSA. CDR3 sequence reads: CASSSQGTSGRMDEQFF. The CDR3 DNA follows: TGTGCCAGCAGCTCCCAAGGGACTAGCGGGAGGATGGATGAGCAGTTCTTC.

The chain employs TRBV7-9 and TRBJ1-3; TRBD1 might be the D (6 bases). Trimming took 3 bases from V and 3 from J, leaving 9 bases between them. Per the germline V gene, CDR1 is SEHNR and CDR2 is FQNEAQ (reference sequence). The CDR3 extends over 14 amino acids. CDR3 coding DNA: TGTGCCAGCAGCTTGGCAGGGGATGGAAACACCATATATTTT. Its translation: CASSLAGDGNTIYF.

This chain connects TRBV28 to TRBJ1-5, with a possible D match to TRBD1 (6 bases). The CDR3 covers 14 residues. V lost 6 bases, J lost 9 bases, and 18 bases lay in between. CDR1 MDHEN and CDR2 SYDVKM come from the germline V gene. The CDR3 DNA reads as TGTGCCAGCAGGAAACAGGGCCCAGGTCGGCCCCAGCATTTT. Protein product: CASRKQGPGRPQHF.

V is TRBV5-1 and J is TRBJ2-3, with 11 bases lining up with TRBD2. The CDR3 extends over 20 amino acids. Germline CDR1 and CDR2: SGHRS and YFSETQ. J lost 3 bases, V lost 5 bases, and 20 bases had no gene match. The CDR3 DNA is TGCGCCAGCAGAGGAAGGACCGGGACTAGCGGCCCCCTGGGGACAGATACGCAGTATTTT. This encodes CASRGRTGTSGPLGTDTQYF.

The rearrangement joins TRBV5-1 to TRBJ2-3; 7 bases align to TRBD2. V lost 2 bases and J lost 2; bases outside the gene matches: 2. Germline CDR1 reads SGHRS; CDR2 reads YFSETQ. The CDR3 covers 14 residues. The CDR3 loop is CASSFRGDTDTQYF. The DNA for the CDR3 is TGCGCCAGCAGCTTCCGGGGGGACACAGATACGCAGTATTTT.

The V gene is TRBV6-1, the J gene TRBJ2-2; no firm D call. CDR3 size: 15 residues. Germline CDR1 is MNHNS and CDR2 is SASEGT. Trimming took off 7 bases at V and 1 base at J, with 13 bases between the two ends. CDR3 nucleotide sequence: TGTGCCAGCACCATGAATCCACAGAACACCGGGGAGCTGTTTTTT. It yields the protein CASTMNPQNTGELFF.

The genes are TRBV5-1 and TRBJ2-6, with 8 bases aligning to TRBD2. CDR1 is SGHRS, CDR2 YFSETQ, per germline. The trim removed 4 bases at V and 0 bases at J, leaving 6 bases unmatched. The CDR3 runs to 17 residues. CDR3: CASSPSGSSSGANVLTF. The CDR3 DNA follows: TGCGCCAGCAGCCCCAGCGGGAGTAGCTCTGGGGCCAACGTCCTGACTTTC.

V gene TRBV10-3 combines with J gene TRBJ1-1, with 7 nucleotides matching TRBD1. The CDR3 length is 14 residues. Unmatched junction bases numbered 4, after V lost 5 bases and J lost 1 base. CDR1 ENHRY and CDR2 SYGVKD come from the germline V gene. The CDR3 reads CAISRDSANTEAFF. The CDR3 nucleotides read TGTGCCATCAGTCGGGACAGTGCGAACACTGAAGCTTTCTTT.

The chain joins TRBV5-1 to TRBJ1-3; possibly TRBD1 for D (6 bases). Deletions cut 0 bases from V and 0 bases from J, with 7 bases between. Germline loops: CDR1 SGHRS, CDR2 YFSETQ. The CDR3 runs to 15 residues. The CDR3 loop reads CASSLEGGSGNTIYF. The CDR3 nucleotides are TGCGCCAGCAGCTTGGAAGGGGGCTCTGGAAACACCATATATTTT.

CDR3 amino acids: CASSLDRPNYGYTF. CDR3 DNA sequence: TGTGCCAGCAGCTTGGACAGGCCGAACTATGGCTACACCTTC. The rearrangement uses TRBV5-5 and TRBJ1-2, with D tentatively TRBD1 (5 bases). This CDR3 region has 14 residues. Between the trimmed V and J ends, which lost 0 bases and 2 bases, there was a span of 8 bases. Germline CDR1 and CDR2: SGHKS and YYEKEE (reference sequence).

This clone is categorized as medium-sized. V and J are TRBV9 and TRBJ2-2; 11 bases match TRBD1. With 5 bases clipped from V and 6 bases from J, the junction kept 18 bases outside the gene matches. The CDR3 totals 19 residues. The germline V gene encodes CDR1 SGDLS and CDR2 YYNGEE. The CDR3 nucleotides are TGTGCCAGCAGTCAGAAACCAAATCGAGGGACAGGGGGGGCCGGGGAGCTGTTTTTT. It encodes CASSQKPNRGTGGAGELFF.

The rearrangement uses TRBV18 and TRBJ2-6, with TRBD1 as a possible D gene (5 bases). This CDR3 is 18 amino acids long. V shed 6 bases and J shed 0 bases, with 18 bases lying between them. Germline CDR1 KGHSH, CDR2 LQKENI. CDR3 nucleotides: TGTGCCAGCTCGCCTGGAGCACAGGCCGGCTCTGGGGCCAACGTCCTGACTTTC. This translates into CASSPGAQAGSGANVLTF.

This clone was picked up one time. This chain joins TRBV7-9 and TRBJ1-4; the D gene is possibly TRBD1 (5 bases). V was shortened by 0 bases and J by 8 bases, with 16 bases between the two germline ends. CDR3 length: 16 residues. In germline, CDR1 is SEHNR, CDR2 FQNEAQ (reference sequence). The CDR3 sequence: CASSLAVRGAGEKLFF. CDR3 sequence (DNA): TGTGCCAGCAGCTTAGCGGTTCGAGGGGCGGGAGAAAAACTGTTTTTT.

This chain connects TRBV27 to TRBJ1-5; D may be TRBD1 (5 bases). Germline V gene lookup returns CDR1 MNHEY and CDR2 SMNVEV (reference sequence). Trimming cost V 8 bases and J 2 bases, with 13 bases left between them. CDR3 size: 14 residues. CDR3 nucleotide sequence: TGTGCCAGCGGGGGGGAAGGACGCAATCAGCCCCAGCATTTT. It translates to CASGGEGRNQPQHF.

V and J are TRBV19 and TRBJ2-2; TRBD1 matches 9 bases. The CDR3 has 14 residues. Trimming at V came to 6 bases and at J to 4 bases, leaving 3 bases not matched to a gene. Per germline, CDR1 LNHDA and CDR2 SQIVND (reference sequence). The CDR3 region has the DNA TGTGCCAGTAGACAGGGGGCGGGCACCGGGGAGCTGTTTTTT. Protein sequence: CASRQGAGTGELFF. The full variable domain, in which reference TRBV19 and TRBJ2-2 provide the parts outside the CDR3, is DGGITQSPKYLFRKEGQNVTLSCEQNLNHDAMYWYRQDPGQGLRLIYYSQIVNDFQKGDIAEGYSVSREKKESFPLTVTSAQKNPTAFYLCASRQGAGTGELFFGEGSRLTVL.